This T cell receptor beta chain was obtained from a study of blood T cell repertoires in COVID-19. Whole-study context: T cells, B-cell-depleted T cells, or PBMCs provided the cDNA or gDNA that served as material.

In the study's own analysis: From reference gene primer amplification, estimates of nucleated cell counts were derived. Data came from immunoSEQ multiplex PCR; TCRdb stores just in-frame clones and leaves some out. V and J calls and clone size are as listed in that table; D and trimming were resolved from the DNA. The sample records around 46,000 clones, 80% to 85% being singletons. The germline CDR1 and CDR2 sequences are MNHEY and SVGAGI. Trimming took 5 bases from V and 10 from J, leaving 11 bases between them. This CDR3 has 11 amino acids. This clonotype originated in a man aged 70 or older with acute or convalescent COVID-19. Sequencing used peripheral blood. The chain is built from TRBV6-5 and TRBJ1-1; TRBD1 might be the D (6 bases). The CDR3 here is CASSPRGAAFF. For the CDR3, the DNA is TGTGCCAGCAGTCCGCGGGGGGCAGCTTTCTTT.